These T cell receptor beta chains were read from a single sample in a study of a mutant IDH1 vaccine in newly diagnosed glioma. Their antigens are not known. Produced via immunoSEQ multiplex PCR; TCRdb's table is partial and in-frame only. The repertoire holds roughly 30,000 clones, with approximately 83% as singletons. The sample here was PBMCs, taken from a glioma patient whose treatment included an IDH1 peptide vaccine. Every receptor here comes from a man aged 25 to 40 with glioma. The CDR3 runs from the conserved cysteine through the conserved F or W. D genes are given only for firm matches. Clone sizes are given selectively: once, few, many, or a class where the clone is expanded.

TGTGCCAGCAGCCCGAGGGACAGTCTTAATGGGGCCAACGTCCTGACTTTC	CASSPRDSLNGANVLTF	TRBD1	TRBV9	17	-	TRBJ2-6
TGTGCCAGCTCACCGCAGCCGGGACCTATCTATGGCTACACCTTC	CASSPQPGPIYGYTF	-	TRBV18	15	-	TRBJ1-2
TGCGCCAGCAGTGAGACCAACACGGTGGGCGCTGAAGCTTTCTTT	CASSETNTVGAEAFF	-	TRBV10-1	15	-	TRBJ1-1
TGTGCCAGCAGCTCGAGACAGGGCTGGTACACCATATATTTT	CASSSRQGWYTIYF	TRBD1	TRBV7-9	14	few	TRBJ1-3
TGTGCCAGCAGTTTGAGTGCCTCCTACGAGCAGTACTTC	CASSLSASYEQYF	-	TRBV27	13	once	TRBJ2-7
TGTGCCAGCGGAGAGGGGCTGTCCTACGAGCAGTACTTC	CASGEGLSYEQYF	-	TRBV28	13	-	TRBJ2-7
TGTGCCAGCAGCACGTGGACCGGGTATCAAGAGACCCAGTACTTC	CASSTWTGYQETQYF	-	TRBV7-2	15	once	TRBJ2-5
TGTGCCAGCAGCTTAGGCAGGGGACAATACAATGAGCAGTTCTTC	CASSLGRGQYNEQFF	-	TRBV7-2	15	-	TRBJ2-1
TGTGCCAGCAGCTTATGGGACAGCAATCAGCCCCAGCATTTT	CASSLWDSNQPQHF	-	TRBV7-9	14	-	TRBJ1-5
TGCGCCAGCAGCCAGTTGGAGGGGGGGTTTGGTCGCCACAATGAGCAGTTCTTC	CASSQLEGGFGRHNEQFF	-	TRBV4-1	18	few	TRBJ2-1
TGTGCCAGCAGCTTTGAGGGGGGTATTTCACCCCTCCACTTT	CASSFEGGISPLHF	-	TRBV5-6	14	-	TRBJ1-6
TGTGCCTGGAGTGTAAGAGGGGATCCAGATACGCAGTATTTT	CAWSVRGDPDTQYF	-	TRBV30	14	-	TRBJ2-3
TGCAGGGGGGAAGACAGGGCTGGCACTGAAGCTTTCTTT	CRGEDRAGTEAFF	TRBD1	TRBV29-1	13	-	TRBJ1-1
TGTGCCACCACTTTAGGGATGGAACAAGAGACCCAGTACTTC	CATTLGMEQETQYF	-	TRBV15	14	-	TRBJ2-5
TGTGCCAGCAGCTTCGCAGGGACGTCGGGAAACACCATATATTTT	CASSFAGTSGNTIYF	-	TRBV7-2	15	-	TRBJ1-3
TGCGCCAGCAGCTTGGGGTTTGGCGGGAAGTTCTACAATGAGCAGTTCTTC	CASSLGFGGKFYNEQFF	-	TRBV5-1	17	-	TRBJ2-1
TGTGCCAGTACCGTTGGGGGGAACACTGAAGCTTTCTTT	CASTVGGNTEAFF	-	TRBV19	13	-	TRBJ1-1
TGCGCCAGCAGCCTCACTTTGGGGGGCTCCACTGAAGCTTTCTTT	CASSLTLGGSTEAFF	-	TRBV4-3	15	once	TRBJ1-1
TGTGCCAGCAGCCCCGTGGGGGACAGGGTTTTCTGGGCCAACGTCCTGACTTTC	CASSPVGDRVFWANVLTF	-	TRBV21-1	18	-	TRBJ2-6
TGCAGCGTTGAAGGCGGGGGGGCCAGGAATGAGCAGTTCTTC	CSVEGGGARNEQFF	TRBD2	TRBV29-1	14	-	TRBJ2-1
TGTGCCAGCAGCTTAGCGCGTGGAGATACGCAGTATTTT	CASSLARGDTQYF	-	TRBV11-1	13	once	TRBJ2-3
TGTGCCAGCAGCTTAACGGGGGCCAGCTACGATAAGCAGTACTTC	CASSLTGASYDKQYF	-	TRBV7-3	15	few	TRBJ2-5
TGTGCCAGCCGGGGGGAGAACACTGAAGCTTTCTTT	CASRGENTEAFF	-	TRBV5-4	12	few	TRBJ1-1
TGTGCCAGCAGGTTTATAATGGACACTGAAGCTTTCTTT	CASRFIMDTEAFF	-	TRBV28	13	few	TRBJ1-1
TGTGCCAGCAGCTCCCTTTACTCTGGAAACACCATATATTTT	CASSSLYSGNTIYF	-	TRBV13	14	-	TRBJ1-3
TGTGCCAGCAGTTACACAACACAGGGGGGCACCGGGGAGCTGTTTTTT	CASSYTTQGGTGELFF	TRBD1	TRBV6-5	16	-	TRBJ2-2